One T cell receptor (beta chain) is described in this entry. No antigen is known for it. Healthy donors had no documented immune events, such as infections, while sampled. This record belongs to a study of identifying expanded T cells in peripheral blood. The study, taken as a whole, reports: Roughly two-week clone count variance significantly increased as total template count grew. Differentially abundant clones: 0.95 to 1.5 between replicates, around 17 at 2 to 3 weeks, more than 18 at four.

Profiled with immunoSEQ multiplex PCR; TCRdb holds only in-frame clones, not every one. The table shows around 80,000 clones, with 90% occurring only once. Per germline, CDR1 LGHNT and CDR2 FRNRAP. After removal of 5 bases from V and 2 bases from J, the junction contained 9 bases not matched to a gene. The CDR3 is made up of 17 amino acids. This rearrangement joins TRBV12-5 to TRBJ2-3, with 11 nucleotides matching TRBD2. Material: blood. The TCR was taken from a person between 18 and 75 years old in good health. CDR3 region: CASGPPTSGAITDTQYF. The CDR3 DNA sequence: TGTGCTAGTGGTCCGCCGACTAGCGGGGCCATCACAGATACGCAGTATTTT.